This T cell receptor (beta chain) is drawn from a study of blood T cells in healthy people across ages. A second roughly 6 to 12 cycle PCR used barcoded and J-beta primers. Sequencing recovered at least 2.5 million CDR3-containing paired-end reads from each sample. In TCRdb, the 5' RACE reads were re-called with MiXCR into one record per CDR3 protein. Among over 950,000 distinct CDR3 sequences listed, 35% to 45% were seen once. Worth noting for this clonotype: Its antigen remains unidentified.

Extractions gave at least 5.5 micrograms of total RNA per sample. CDR1 LGHNA and CDR2 YSLEER come from the germline V gene. This CDR3 is built from 17 residues. The V gene lost 0 bases and the J gene lost 0 bases, with 14 bases spanning the gap. Study observations and caveats: Higher diversity, along with more naive CD4+ cells, distinguished long-lived donors from aged donors.

The V gene is TRBV4-3, the J gene TRBJ1-2; D gene ambiguous. The TCR originated in a man between 18 and 35 years old in good health. Sample: blood. The CDR3 DNA is TGCGCCAGCAGCCAAGATCGTTTCGGCGTTACTAACTATGGCTACACCTTC. Translating gives CASSQDRFGVTNYGYTF.